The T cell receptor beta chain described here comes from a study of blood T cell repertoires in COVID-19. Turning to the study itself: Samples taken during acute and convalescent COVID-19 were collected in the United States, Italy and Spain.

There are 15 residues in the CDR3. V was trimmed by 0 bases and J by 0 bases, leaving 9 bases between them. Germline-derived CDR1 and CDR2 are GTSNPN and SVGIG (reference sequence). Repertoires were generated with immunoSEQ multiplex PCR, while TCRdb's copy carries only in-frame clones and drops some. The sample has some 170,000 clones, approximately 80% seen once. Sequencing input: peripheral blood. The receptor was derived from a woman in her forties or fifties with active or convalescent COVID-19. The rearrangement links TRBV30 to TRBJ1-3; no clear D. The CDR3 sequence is CAWSVMGSSGNTIYF. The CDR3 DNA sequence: TGTGCCTGGAGTGTAATGGGGAGCTCTGGAAACACCATATATTTT.